A selection of T cell receptor beta chains follows, all from one sample in a study of T cells in localized non-small cell lung cancer. Sequencing was performed with immunoSEQ multiplex PCR; in TCRdb, only in-frame clones are kept and a portion is missing. The repertoire consists of 35,000 to 45,000 clones, with roughly three quarters occurring once and the leading ten covering under 45%. This sample comprised PBMCs, obtained before any cancer treatment. The receptors here all came from a woman aged 40-69 years with stage II squamous cell lung carcinoma. The CDR3 runs from the conserved cysteine through the conserved F or W. The D gene is left open where the match is weak. Clone size is given for some rows only: seen once, a few or many times, or a class if the clone is expanded.

D gene,V gene,J gene,clone size,CDR3 protein,CDR3 DNA
.,TRBV15,TRBJ1-4,.,CATSRDQGQEKLFF,TGTGCCACCAGCAGAGATCAGGGGCAGGAAAAACTGTTTTTT
TRBD1,TRBV4-3,TRBJ2-7,.,CASSPKYGTGGNEQYF,TGCGCCAGCAGCCCGAAATACGGGACAGGGGGGAACGAGCAGTACTTC
.,TRBV6-6,TRBJ1-5,.,CASCARGGNQPQHF,TGTGCCAGTTGTGCCAGAGGGGGCAATCAGCCCCAGCATTTT
TRBD2,TRBV7-2,TRBJ2-1,.,CASSLTGLVGVEQFF,TGTGCCAGCAGCCTCACGGGACTAGTCGGGGTTGAGCAGTTCTTC
.,TRBV7-9,TRBJ1-2,.,CASSSSRGDLGYTF,TGTGCCAGCAGCTCGAGTAGGGGCGATCTTGGCTACACCTTC
.,TRBV6-6,TRBJ1-2,.,CASSPLLRSDSYGYTF,TGTGCCAGCAGCCCCCTCCTGCGGAGCGACTCTTATGGCTACACCTTC
TRBD2,TRBV5-6,TRBJ2-1,.,CASSLLLAGASYNEQFF,TGTGCCAGCAGCTTGTTACTAGCGGGGGCCTCCTACAATGAGCAGTTCTTC
.,TRBV15,TRBJ2-1,few,CATSRDYGVRQQFF,TGTGCCACCAGCAGAGATTATGGAGTAAGACAGCAGTTCTTC
TRBD2,TRBV28,TRBJ2-3,few,CASSPGTSSSTDTQYF,TGTGCCAGCAGCCCCGGGACTAGCAGTAGCACAGATACGCAGTATTTT
.,TRBV11-2,TRBJ2-5,.,CASSARPTPEGTQYF,TGTGCCAGCAGCGCCAGGCCGACCCCGGAAGGGACCCAGTACTTC
TRBD1,TRBV27,TRBJ1-5,.,CASSRTGTDQPQHF,TGTGCCAGCAGCCGGACAGGGACAGATCAGCCCCAGCATTTT
.,TRBV5-4,TRBJ1-1,.,CASSRDSKNTEAFF,TGTGCCAGCAGCCGAGACAGTAAGAACACTGAAGCTTTCTTT
TRBD1,TRBV11-2,TRBJ1-4,.,CASGQGDEKLFF,TGTGCCAGCGGACAGGGCGATGAAAAACTGTTTTTT
TRBD1,TRBV9,TRBJ1-2,.,CASSEGTGENYGYTF,TGTGCCAGCAGCGAGGGGACAGGGGAAAACTATGGCTACACCTTC
.,TRBV6-1,TRBJ2-2,once,CASSEAVGQSTGELFF,TGTGCCAGCAGTGAAGCAGTAGGACAGTCTACCGGGGAGCTGTTTTTT
.,TRBV6-5,TRBJ1-1,once,CASSYQSTVNTKAFF,TGTGCCAGCAGTTACCAATCCACGGTGAACACTAAAGCTTTCTTT
.,TRBV20-1,TRBJ1-2,.,CSASESDGYTF,TGCAGTGCTAGTGAGTCCGATGGCTACACCTTC
.,TRBV10-3,TRBJ2-1,.,CASSEVWDTGEQFF,TGTGCCAGCAGTGAAGTGTGGGACACGGGTGAGCAGTTCTTC
TRBD2,TRBV19,TRBJ2-7,.,CASSVTSGSNYEQYF,TGTGCCAGTAGTGTGACTAGCGGGAGTAACTACGAGCAGTACTTC
TRBD1,TRBV19,TRBJ1-5,few,CASSINRGQPQHF,TGTGCCAGTAGTATAAACAGGGGTCAGCCCCAGCATTTT
.,TRBV6-6,TRBJ1-2,.,CASRSGGDGYTF,TGTGCCAGCAGGTCGGGGGGGGATGGCTACACCTTC
.,TRBV19,TRBJ1-1,once,CASSRSPTDPTEAFF,TGTGCCAGTAGTAGATCACCGACAGATCCTACTGAAGCTTTCTTT
TRBD1,TRBV18,TRBJ1-1,.,CASSTRTGSTEAFF,TGTGCCAGCTCAACGAGGACAGGGAGCACTGAAGCTTTCTTT
TRBD1,TRBV6-6,TRBJ1-2,.,CASSHRDRAEGYTF,TGTGCCAGCAGTCACCGGGACAGGGCGGAAGGCTACACCTTC
TRBD1,TRBV7-8,TRBJ1-2,.,CASSLGGTGYGYTF,TGTGCCAGCAGCTTAGGTGGGACAGGGTATGGCTACACCTTC